A single sample is the source of the 27 T cell receptor beta chains below, sequenced in a study of T cells in Graves' hyperthyroidism and ophthalmopathy. What was amplified from RNA transcripts were TCR beta CDR3 regions. The primer set for the first-round RT-PCR of the TCR CDR3 was HTBI. One entry per CDR3 protein, called by TCRdb with MiXCR from the multiplex PCR reads. The sample has around 300,000 distinct CDR3 sequences, approximately 26% seen once; the top ten hold about a quarter. The sample taken for sequencing was blood. The receptor source for this set is a man aged 35-49 years with Graves' hyperthyroidism that later progressed to Graves' ophthalmopathy.

This sequence joins TRBV30 and TRBJ2-7; TRBD2 might be the D (7 bases). The CDR3 is 18 amino acids. Trimming took off 5 bases at V and 4 bases at J, with 30 bases between the two ends. Germline values: CDR1 GTSNPN, CDR2 SVGIG (reference sequence). The DNA for the CDR3 is TGTGCCTGGCGAACGGGAGCAGGGGACTATCCACCGCCGTACGAGCAGTACTTC. As protein: CAWRTGAGDYPPPYEQYF. Full variable domain (remainder filled in from reference TRBV30 and TRBJ2-7): SQTIHQWPATLVQPVGSPLSLECTVEGTSNPNLYWYRQAAGRGLQLLFYSVGIGQISSEVPQNLSASRPQDRQFILSSKKLLLSDSGFYLCAWRTGAGDYPPPYEQYFGPGTRLTVT.

The sample holds one count of this clonotype. The V and J genes are TRBV28 and TRBJ2-5; 7 nucleotides line up with TRBD2. V trimming: 5 bases; J trimming: 1 base; junction bases outside the gene matches: 10. The CDR3 runs to 16 residues. Germline CDR1 and CDR2: MDHEN and SYDVKM. The CDR3: CASSPGLTGFQETQYF. DNA for the CDR3: TGTGCCAGCAGTCCGGGACTAACGGGCTTCCAAGAGACCCAGTACTTC.

This clonotype was picked up many times. The chain combines TRBV19 with TRBJ2-5; 7 bases line up with TRBD2. V was clipped by 9 bases and J by 5 bases; unmatched bases: 27. The CDR3 is 19 amino acids. CDR1 and CDR2 from the germline V gene are LNHDA and SQIVND (reference sequence). CDR3 sequence: CASKTWGVSGGHGEETQYF. The DNA for the CDR3 is TGTGCCAGCAAGACGTGGGGAGTCTCGGGGGGTCACGGCGAGGAGACCCAGTACTTC. The full variable domain, its missing parts supplied by reference TRBV19 and TRBJ2-5, is DGGITQSPKYLFRKEGQNVTLSCEQNLNHDAMYWYRQDPGQGLRLIYYSQIVNDFQKGDIAEGYSVSREKKESFPLTVTSAQKNPTAFYLCASKTWGVSGGHGEETQYFGPGTRLLVL.

The chain is built from TRBV7-2 and TRBJ2-4; 7 bases align to TRBD2. After removal of 2 bases from V and 3 bases from J, the junction contained 7 bases not matched to a gene. The CDR3 totals 16 residues. CDR1 is SGHTA, CDR2 FQGNSA, per germline. The CDR3 DNA follows: TGTGCCAGCAGCTTAACCCTATCGGGGGGCAAAAACATTCAGTACTTC. This codes for CASSLTLSGGKNIQYF.

The CDR3 reads CASSSPSRDRGMNTEAFF. The CDR3 coding sequence is TGTGCCAGCAGTTCCCCGTCCCGGGACAGGGGGATGAACACTGAAGCTTTCTTT. The chain recombines TRBV6-2 or TRBV6-3 with TRBJ1-1; 11 nucleotides match TRBD1. This CDR3 region has 18 residues. CDR1 MNHEY and CDR2 SVGEGT come from the germline V gene. The ends lost 4 bases at V and 0 bases at J; junction bases unmatched: 10.

This clonotype was recorded at least ten times. The J gene is TRBJ2-7, the V gene TRBV20-1; D gene ambiguous. Trimming pared 0 bases from V and 2 bases from J, leaving 14 bases between. Per the germline V gene, CDR1 is DFQATT and CDR2 is SNEGSKA (reference sequence). There are 15 residues in the CDR3. The CDR3 nucleotides read TGCAGTGCTAGAGACATTCGACGGGCAACCTACGAGCAGTACTTC. Translation gives CSARDIRRATYEQYF.

In its sample, this clonotype was seen many times. The rearrangement links TRBV6-1 to TRBJ2-5; 10 positions agree with TRBD2. The CDR3 runs to 16 residues. Germline assignment: CDR1 MNHNS and CDR2 SASEGT. V trimming: 4 bases; J trimming: 9 bases; junction bases outside the gene matches: 14. This CDR3 is CASSATSGVMWGAQYF. Here the CDR3 DNA reads TGTGCCAGCAGTGCTACTAGCGGGGTTATGTGGGGGGCCCAGTACTTC.

Ten or more counts support this clonotype. The chain carries TRBV20-1 and TRBJ1-2, with D possibly matching TRBD1 (5 bases). The V and J ends lost 5 bases and 0 bases respectively, with 7 bases between them. Germline loops: CDR1 DFQATT, CDR2 SNEGSKA (reference sequence). The CDR3 has 12 residues. The CDR3 DNA sequence: TGCAGTGCTTCGACAGCTAACTATGGCTACACCTTC. Translation gives CSASTANYGYTF.

This clonotype has at least ten counts. The CDR3 loop is CAIADRGQETQYF. CDR3 DNA sequence: TGTGCCATCGCAGACAGGGGACAAGAGACCCAGTACTTC. The chain recombines TRBV10-3 with TRBJ2-5; 8 bases are a match to TRBD1. Germline V gives CDR1 ENHRY, CDR2 SYGVKD. The CDR3 totals 13 residues. Trimming at V came to 8 bases and at J to 2 bases, leaving 4 bases not matched to a gene.

Many counts were recorded for this clonotype. V gene TRBV14 combines with J gene TRBJ2-5; 7 bases are a match to TRBD1. V trimming: 4 bases; J trimming: 5 bases; junction bases outside the gene matches: 13. This CDR3 is built from 16 residues. Per the germline V gene, CDR1 is SGHDN and CDR2 is FVKESK. The CDR3 loop is CASSPRDRAIGETQYF. Written as DNA, the CDR3 is TGTGCCAGCAGCCCTCGAGACAGGGCCATTGGTGAGACCCAGTACTTC.

This clonotype was detected many times. This chain connects TRBV24-1 to TRBJ1-2; D unclear. Germline V gene data show CDR1 as KGHDR and CDR2 as SFDVKD. The CDR3 totals 12 residues. The germline V and J ends were trimmed by 0 bases and 6 bases, with 4 bases remaining between them. The CDR3 sequence is CATSDLRDGYTF. CDR3 bases: TGTGCCACCAGTGATTTGAGGGATGGCTACACCTTC.

This clonotype showed up just a few times. The CDR3 is CASSRSSGRPDETQYF. CDR3 coding DNA: TGTGCCAGCTCTCGATCTAGCGGGAGACCCGATGAGACCCAGTACTTC. The V gene is TRBV18, the J gene TRBJ2-5; 10 positions match TRBD2. Germline assignment: CDR1 KGHSH and CDR2 LQKENI. The CDR3 runs 16 residues. V lost 6 bases to trimming and J lost 5 bases; unmatched junction nucleotides: 12.

This clonotype was picked up many times. The chain employs TRBV27 and TRBJ2-7, with 9 bases that match TRBD2. From germline, CDR1 is MNHEY and CDR2 SMNVEV (reference sequence). Unmatched junction bases numbered 7, after V lost 5 bases and J lost 2 bases. The length of the CDR3 is 15 residues. The CDR3 DNA reads TGTGCCAGCAGTATAGCTAGCGGGGTACCCTACGAGCAGTACTTC. This codes for CASSIASGVPYEQYF.

Ten or more counts support this clonotype. This chain connects TRBV3-1 to TRBJ1-5, with D hard to call. Germline assignment: CDR1 LGHDT and CDR2 YNNKEL (reference sequence). With 3 bases removed from V and 4 bases from J, the gap between germline ends came to 10 bases. The CDR3 runs 14 residues. CDR3 loop: CASSQGGLNQPQHF. For the CDR3, the DNA is TGTGCCAGCAGCCAGGGAGGGCTAAATCAGCCCCAGCATTTT.

This clonotype was counted only a few times. The V and J genes are TRBV28 and TRBJ2-4; 8 nucleotides align to TRBD2. CDR3 size: 15 residues. CDR1 MDHEN and CDR2 SYDVKM come from the germline V gene. J was trimmed by 4 bases and V by 1 base; bases with no gene match: 3. CDR3: CASSLFPSGKNIQYF. DNA of the CDR3: TGTGCCAGCAGTTTATTTCCTAGCGGGAAAAACATTCAGTACTTC.

V and J are TRBV12-3 or TRBV12-4 and TRBJ2-7; the match to TRBD2 covers 9 bases. This CDR3 has 14 residues. After removal of 3 bases from V and 4 bases from J, the junction contained 4 bases not matched to a gene. The CDR3 protein is CASSFRAGGYEQYF. The CDR3 bases are TGTGCCAGCAGTTTTCGGGCGGGAGGGTACGAGCAGTACTTC.

The chain employs TRBV6-2 or TRBV6-3 and TRBJ2-7, with D unresolved. Trimming left V 5 bases short and J 3 bases short, with 20 bases between. Germline V gene sequence: CDR1 MNHEY, CDR2 SVGEGT. This CDR3 contains 16 residues. The CDR3 loop reads CASSHMGPLTFYEQYF. CDR3 DNA: TGTGCCAGCAGTCACATGGGTCCCCTGACCTTCTACGAGCAGTACTTC.

In its sample, this clonotype was seen many times. This chain joins TRBV6-5 and TRBJ1-1; 7 bases are a match to TRBD1. Germline V gene lookup returns CDR1 MNHEY and CDR2 SVGAGI. The V segment lost 2 bases and the J segment 6 bases; nucleotides outside the gene matches: 12. This CDR3 has 16 amino acids. The CDR3 loop reads CASSYGLTDRRSEAFF. The DNA for the CDR3 is TGTGCCAGCAGTTACGGGTTGACGGACAGGCGGTCTGAAGCTTTCTTT.

This clonotype came up many times. The chain has TRBV5-1 and TRBJ2-7; TRBD2 is a possible D gene (5 bases). The CDR3 spans 14 residues. Trimming stripped 5 bases from V and 0 bases from J, with 12 bases between. CDR1 is SGHRS and CDR2 is YFSETQ in the germline V gene. CDR3 nucleotide sequence: TGCGCCAGCAGAGGACTTCTAAGCTCCTACGAGCAGTACTTC. Protein: CASRGLLSSYEQYF.

This clonotype was counted at least ten times. This rearrangement joins TRBV20-1 to TRBJ2-7, with 8 bases matching TRBD2. The CDR3 consists of 15 residues. The trim removed 6 bases at V and 2 bases at J, leaving 12 bases unmatched. Per germline, CDR1 DFQATT and CDR2 SNEGSKA (reference sequence). CDR3 nucleotides: TGCAGTGCCATGGGGGCGACTAGCGAAGCCTACGAGCAGTACTTC. Its protein is CSAMGATSEAYEQYF.

This clonotype was detected ten times or more. The CDR3 sequence: CASSNREETQYF. Written as DNA, the CDR3 is TGTGCCAGCAGTAACAGGGAAGAGACCCAGTACTTC. The V and J genes are TRBV12-3 or TRBV12-4 and TRBJ2-5; D may be TRBD1 (6 bases). The CDR3 has 12 residues. Trimming left V 5 bases short and J 3 bases short, with 7 bases between.

This clonotype was counted ten times or more. This chain connects TRBV7-2 to TRBJ2-7, with a possible D match to TRBD2 (6 bases). V shed 4 bases and J shed 1 base, with 14 bases lying between them. The CDR3 has 15 amino acids. Looked up from germline, CDR1 is SGHTA and CDR2 is FQGNSA. CDR3 residues: CASSSPGLVSYEQYF. CDR3 bases: TGTGCCAGCAGCTCTCCGGGACTGGTTTCCTACGAGCAGTACTTC.

The chain links TRBV12-3 or TRBV12-4 to TRBJ1-1; tentative D call: TRBD1 (5 bases). This CDR3 is 13 amino acids long. V gave up 6 bases and J gave up 5 bases, with 13 bases separating them. CDR3 in DNA: TGTGCCAGCAGGAACGACAAGGGGACTGAAGCTTTCTTT. As protein: CASRNDKGTEAFF.

This clonotype was seen ten or more times. This chain connects TRBV2 to TRBJ2-7; D is unresolved. V was cut by 6 bases and J by 3 bases, with 18 bases left in between. This CDR3 has 15 residues. CDR1 and CDR2 from the germline V gene are SNHLY and FYNNEI. The CDR3 DNA sequence: TGTGCCAGCAGGCACCAGACGACAAATTACTACGAGCAGTACTTC. It specifies CASRHQTTNYYEQYF.

This clonotype has at least ten counts. The chain recombines TRBV2 with TRBJ1-1; D is ambiguous. This CDR3 region has 13 residues. Germline V lookup: CDR1 SNHLY, CDR2 FYNNEI. V shed 3 bases and J shed 7 bases, with 12 bases lying between them. CDR3 protein: CASSEPQVIEAFF. CDR3 coding DNA: TGTGCCAGCAGTGAGCCCCAAGTCATTGAAGCTTTCTTT.

Many counts were recorded for this clonotype. The chain employs TRBV7-9 and TRBJ1-6; 8 positions match TRBD1. The V gene's germline CDR1 is SEHNR and CDR2 FQNEAQ (reference sequence). V shed 5 bases and J 8 bases; nucleotides not matched to a gene: 2. The CDR3 runs to 13 residues. In DNA form, the CDR3 reads TGTGCCAGCAGCCAGGACAGGGATTCACCCCTCCACTTT. Translation gives CASSQDRDSPLHF.

This clonotype appeared many times. The chain joins TRBV12-3 or TRBV12-4 to TRBJ1-1; D call uncertain. This CDR3 region has 15 residues. V was clipped by 2 bases and J by 0 bases, with 10 bases between them. CDR3 region: CASSLNRNMNTEAFF. CDR3 nucleotides: TGTGCCAGCAGTTTAAATCGTAATATGAACACTGAAGCTTTCTTT.